This T cell receptor (beta chain) appears in the sequencing data of a study of vaccination and CD4 T cells after COVID-19. Treatment given: roughly ten-day PBMC culture with coronavirus spike peptide pools or control peptides (ViraFEST assay). Sequenced with the Oncomine TCR Beta short-read assay was DNA taken from cultured CD4+ T cells. TCRdb re-called the PCR reads through MiXCR, storing one row per CDR3 protein. The profile covers over 10,000 distinct CDR3 sequences, with just under 75% appearing a single time and 30% to 40% taken by the ten largest. For this clonotype: Its antigen is not known.

Germline V gene data show CDR1 as MNHEY and CDR2 as SMNVEV (reference sequence). The CDR3 loop spans 15 amino acids. The junction had 7 bases not matched to a gene; V was cut back by 5 bases and J by 4 bases. The sequence was obtained from a human donor who had recovered from COVID-19. The gene calls are TRBV27 and TRBJ1-3, with 8 bases identical to TRBD1. The sequencing input was CD4+ T cells from blood, cultured in vitro. The CDR3 is CASSNQGAEGNTIYF. CDR3 nucleotide sequence: TGTGCCAGCAGTAATCAGGGGGCTGAAGGAAACACCATATATTTT.